Reported below is one T cell receptor beta chain. V was cut by 2 bases and J by 6 bases, with 17 bases left in between. CDR3 length equals 16 residues. Germline CDR1 MDHEN, CDR2 SYDVKM. Per the study methods: It was from reference gene primer amplification that nucleated cell counts were estimated. Clones were sequenced by immunoSEQ multiplex PCR, and TCRdb holds only the in-frame ones, with some missing. That table furnishes V, J and clone size, whereas the DNA furnished D and trimming. The table records roughly 56,000 clones, 80% to 95% of them present only once. The data stem from a study of blood T cell repertoires in COVID-19. Study at large: Collection of acute and convalescent COVID-19 samples took place in the United States, Italy and Spain.

Sequencing was performed on peripheral blood. The J gene is TRBJ2-1, the V gene TRBV28, with D possibly being TRBD1 (6 bases). The TCR originated in a man aged 50 or older with active COVID-19. Here the CDR3 DNA reads TGTGCCAGCAGTTTAAAGGGGGTGTCGGGGCGCAATGAGCAGTTCTTC. It specifies CASSLKGVSGRNEQFF. Full variable domain (remainder filled in from reference TRBV28 and TRBJ2-1): DVKVTQSSRYLVKRTGEKVFLECVQDMDHENMFWYRQDPGLGLRLIYFSYDVKMKEKGDIPEGYSVSREKKERFSLILESASTNQTSMYLCASSLKGVSGRNEQFFGPGTRLTVL.